These 21 T cell receptor beta chains were sequenced from one sample in a study of early T cells in non-severe SARS-CoV-2 infection. TCRdb itself ran the 5' RACE reads through MiXCR, one entry per CDR3 protein. The repertoire consists of approximately 50,000 distinct CDR3 sequences, with 7.5% to 10% occurring once and the leading ten covering more than 12%. The source material was whole blood. These receptors all stem from an adult who was a healthcare worker with PCR-confirmed SARS-CoV-2 infection or an uninfected control (not recorded which).

The gene calls are TRBV12-3 or TRBV12-4 and TRBJ1-5, with a weak D call TRBD1 (6 bases). This CDR3 contains 15 residues. With 6 bases removed from V and 0 bases from J, the gap between germline ends came to 12 bases. The CDR3 sequence: CASSINRASNQPQHF. The CDR3 DNA follows: TGTGCCAGCAGCATAAACAGGGCTAGCAATCAGCCCCAGCATTTT.

This clonotype showed up many times. The chain has TRBV7-9 and TRBJ2-7; unclear D gene. V was shortened by 3 bases and J by 5 bases, with 14 bases between the two germline ends. This CDR3 has 14 residues. The germline V gene encodes CDR1 SEHNR and CDR2 FQNEAQ (reference sequence). This chain's CDR3 is CASSFSPDDDEQYF. The CDR3 DNA is TGTGCCAGCAGCTTTTCCCCGGACGATGACGAGCAGTACTTC.

This clonotype was seen ten or more times. The chain employs TRBV5-6 and TRBJ1-5; D call uncertain. Germline lookup yields CDR1 SGHDT and CDR2 YYEEEE. The CDR3 runs to 17 residues. The V end was cut by 2 bases, the J end by 0 bases, with 15 bases between. CDR3 coding DNA: TGTGCCAGCAGCTTAACGCTACAAGGGTATAGCAATCAGCCCCAGCATTTT. Its translation: CASSLTLQGYSNQPQHF.

Many counts were recorded for this clonotype. The rearrangement uses TRBV29-1 and TRBJ2-3, with 10 bases fitting TRBD2. Germline V gene sequence: CDR1 SQVTM, CDR2 ANQGSEA. The CDR3 is made up of 17 amino acids. V shed 2 bases, J shed 4 bases, and the junction held 12 bases outside the gene matches. The CDR3 DNA is TGCAGCGTTGAATCCGGATCGGGACTAGCGAGTCCAGATACGCAGTATTTT. Translated, it gives CSVESGSGLASPDTQYF.

This clonotype was observed many times. J is TRBJ1-1 and V is TRBV2, with a weak D call TRBD1 (5 bases). Germline V CDR1 and CDR2: SNHLY, FYNNEI. The CDR3 is 14 amino acids. Trimming removed 4 bases at V and 1 base at J, with 10 bases between. The CDR3 loop reads CASSGLQGNTEAFF. The CDR3 nucleotides read TGTGCCAGCAGTGGTCTTCAGGGGAACACTGAAGCTTTCTTT.

This clonotype was seen only a few times. The chain recombines TRBV12-3 or TRBV12-4 with TRBJ1-2; 11 nucleotides align to TRBD1. CDR3 length equals 15 residues. The V segment lost 4 bases and the J segment 3 bases; nucleotides outside the gene matches: 4. The CDR3 sequence: CASSSPGQGDYGYTF. In DNA form, the CDR3 reads TGTGCCAGCAGTTCCCCGGGACAGGGGGACTATGGCTACACCTTC.

This clonotype was detected many times. The chain recombines TRBV27 with TRBJ1-6; D unclear. The germline V gene has CDR1 MNHEY and CDR2 SMNVEV (reference sequence). This CDR3 has 15 amino acids. Deletions cut 3 bases from V and 5 bases from J, with 11 bases between. The CDR3 protein is CASSLYTNNNSPLHF. Written as DNA, the CDR3 is TGTGCCAGCAGTTTGTACACCAATAATAATTCACCCCTCCACTTT.

This clonotype came up many times. The V and J genes are TRBV7-2 and TRBJ2-1, with 10 bases lining up with TRBD2. Germline V gives CDR1 SGHTA, CDR2 FQGNSA. The CDR3 runs 17 residues. Unmatched junction bases numbered 12, after V lost 4 bases and J lost 6 bases. The CDR3 sequence is CASSSSISSGRSNEQFF. CDR3 bases: TGTGCCAGCAGCTCCTCGATAAGTAGCGGGAGGAGCAATGAGCAGTTCTTC.

The chain uses TRBV29-1 and TRBJ2-1, with TRBD1 identical over 9 bases. The V gene's germline CDR1 is SQVTM and CDR2 ANQGSEA. J lost 4 bases, V lost 8 bases, and 6 bases had no gene match. The CDR3 extends over 13 amino acids. The CDR3 coding sequence is TGCAGCCAACCGGGACAGGGATACAATGAGCAGTTCTTC. Encoded protein: CSQPGQGYNEQFF.

This clonotype was counted ten times or more. V is TRBV5-1 and J is TRBJ1-1; tentative D call: TRBD1 (5 bases). Trimming took off 3 bases at V and 7 bases at J, with 13 bases between the two ends. The CDR3 runs 13 residues. CDR1 and CDR2 from the germline V gene are SGHRS and YFSETQ. The CDR3 sequence: CASSSTGADEAFF. The CDR3 nucleotides read TGCGCCAGCAGCTCCACAGGAGCAGATGAAGCTTTCTTT.

This clonotype was counted a few times. The chain employs TRBV5-1 and TRBJ1-2, with no clear D. The CDR3 has 13 amino acids. Germline V CDR1 and CDR2: SGHRS, YFSETQ. V was pared by 6 bases and J by 2 bases, with 11 bases between. For the CDR3, the DNA is TGCGCCAGCAAGGACCCAGGAAACTATGGCTACACCTTC. Amino acids: CASKDPGNYGYTF.

This clonotype was found a few times. The chain carries TRBV7-2 and TRBJ1-1, with a possible D match to TRBD1 (5 bases). This CDR3 has 15 residues. Trimming stripped 6 bases from V and 4 bases from J, with 18 bases between. CDR1 SGHTA and CDR2 FQGNSA come from the germline V gene. The CDR3 protein is CASSYSGGRGTEAFF. In DNA, the CDR3 is TGTGCCAGCAGTTACTCCGGGGGTAGAGGCACTGAAGCTTTCTTT.

The table lists this clonotype with a few counts. The V gene is TRBV7-8, the J gene TRBJ2-7; TRBD1 matches at 7 bases. Germline V gives CDR1 SGHVS, CDR2 FQNEAQ. V lost 6 bases to trimming and J lost 2 bases; unmatched junction nucleotides: 4. This CDR3 spans 13 amino acids. CDR3 nucleotide sequence: TGTGCCAGCAGACCCGGGACAGCCTACGAGCAGTACTTC. This codes for CASRPGTAYEQYF.

The rearrangement uses TRBV3-1 and TRBJ1-5, with D perhaps TRBD1 (5 bases). The CDR3 totals 15 residues. Germline loops: CDR1 LGHDT, CDR2 YNNKEL (reference sequence). V lost 2 bases and J lost 5, with 13 bases in between. CDR3 amino acids: CASSQFGARDQPQHF. In nucleotides, the CDR3 is TGTGCCAGCAGCCAATTTGGGGCCCGGGATCAGCCCCAGCATTTT.

This clonotype has at least ten counts. The rearrangement uses TRBV7-2 and TRBJ2-1; 9 bases fit TRBD1. The germline CDR1 and CDR2 sequences are SGHTA and FQGNSA. V gave up 4 bases and J gave up 4 bases; unmatched junction bases: 5. The CDR3 is made up of 15 amino acids. DNA for the CDR3: TGTGCCAGCAGCTCCGGGACAGGGAAGTACAATGAGCAGTTCTTC. Protein: CASSSGTGKYNEQFF.

This chain connects TRBV29-1 to TRBJ1-4, with D possibly matching TRBD1 (5 bases). Germline CDR1 is SQVTM and CDR2 is ANQGSEA. V gave up 7 bases and J gave up 6 bases, with 9 bases separating them. The CDR3 loop spans 11 amino acids. CDR3 sequence: CSARADEKLFF. The CDR3 DNA reads as TGCAGCGCCAGGGCGGATGAAAAACTGTTTTTT.

This clonotype has ten or more counts. The chain uses TRBV7-2 and TRBJ2-5, with D hard to call. The germline V and J ends were trimmed by 5 bases and 5 bases, with 18 bases remaining between them. CDR1 SGHTA and CDR2 FQGNSA come from the germline V gene. The CDR3 is 15 amino acids. CDR3: CASSAEGYSRETQYF. CDR3 sequence (DNA): TGTGCCAGCAGCGCCGAAGGGTATTCTCGGGAGACCCAGTACTTC. The full variable domain, its missing parts supplied by reference TRBV7-2 and TRBJ2-5, is GAGVSQSPSNKVTEKGKDVELRCDPISGHTALYWYRQSLGQGLEFLIYFQGNSAPDKSGLPSDRFSAERTGGSVSTLTIQRTQQEDSAVYLCASSAEGYSRETQYFGPGTRLLVL.

V and J are TRBV6-4 and TRBJ2-1; 10 nucleotides agree with TRBD2. V was pared by 5 bases and J by 2 bases, with 3 bases of the junction left unmatched. Germline V lookup: CDR1 MRHNA, CDR2 SNTAGT. CDR3 size: 15 residues. The CDR3 region has the DNA TGTGCCAGCAGTCCCCTAGCGGGGGCCTACAATGAGCAGTTCTTC. Amino acid sequence: CASSPLAGAYNEQFF.

The J gene is TRBJ2-2, the V gene TRBV10-3; D gene ambiguous. The CDR3 loop spans 15 amino acids. Germline V gene data show CDR1 as ENHRY and CDR2 as SYGVKD. V shed 3 bases and J shed 0 bases, with 8 bases lying between them. The CDR3, as DNA: TGTGCCATCAGTGACGCGCGGACGAACACCGGGGAGCTGTTTTTT. This codes for CAISDARTNTGELFF.

This clonotype was observed at least ten times. V usage is TRBV3-1 and J usage is TRBJ2-7; D is perhaps TRBD1 (6 bases). Germline CDR1 LGHDT, CDR2 YNNKEL (reference sequence). The CDR3 length is 12 residues. V was clipped by 4 bases and J by 3 bases, with 7 bases between them. CDR3 coding DNA: TGTGCCAGCAGCCCACAGGGCTACGAGCAGTACTTC. It specifies CASSPQGYEQYF.

This clonotype showed up many times. The rearrangement links TRBV19 to TRBJ2-5; TRBD1 might be the D (5 bases). Trimming took 10 bases from V and 5 from J, leaving 14 bases between them. The CDR3 runs to 12 residues. The germline gives CDR1 LNHDA, CDR2 SQIVND (reference sequence). This CDR3 reads CATRQSGETQYF. The CDR3 region has the DNA TGTGCCACCCGACAGAGTGGGGAGACCCAGTACTTC.